These 10 T cell receptor beta chains originate from one sample sequenced in a study of radiotherapy plus CTLA-4 blockade in lung cancer. The method was immunoSEQ multiplex PCR; TCRdb's version includes in-frame clones alone and lacks a portion of them. The table includes 35,000 to 50,000 clones, roughly four fifths detected once. Sequenced material: peripheral blood, taken from a patient treated with radiotherapy plus ipilimumab. The receptor source for this set is a human donor with non-small cell lung cancer who had a complete response to radiotherapy plus ipilimumab.

J is TRBJ1-5 and V is TRBV19; weak D call: TRBD1 (5 bases). Deletions cut 6 bases from V and 0 bases from J, with 12 bases between. Germline-derived CDR1 and CDR2 are LNHDA and SQIVND (reference sequence). The CDR3 consists of 15 residues. The CDR3 here is CASRDSEYSNQPQHF. Written as DNA, the CDR3 is TGTGCCAGTAGAGACAGCGAATATAGCAATCAGCCCCAGCATTTT.

The gene calls are TRBV7-9 and TRBJ2-5; D is undetermined. Trimming took 4 bases from V and 4 from J, leaving 22 bases between them. Germline loops: CDR1 SEHNR, CDR2 FQNEAQ (reference sequence). The length of the CDR3 is 17 residues. The CDR3 is CASSSRGLPGYAETQYF. The CDR3, as DNA: TGTGCCAGCAGCTCACGAGGCTTACCCGGCTATGCAGAGACCCAGTACTTC.

The chain carries TRBV2 and TRBJ1-4; D perhaps matches TRBD1 (6 bases). The V and J ends lost 5 bases and 6 bases respectively, with 10 bases between them. In germline, CDR1 is SNHLY, CDR2 FYNNEI. The CDR3 has 13 residues. The CDR3 coding sequence is TGTGCCAGCAGTTCAGGGGCCTATGAAAAACTGTTTTTT. The encoded protein is CASSSGAYEKLFF.

The rearrangement links TRBV29-1 to TRBJ1-4, with D possibly TRBD1 on 5 matching bases. Trimming left V 7 bases short and J 4 bases short, with 19 bases between. The CDR3 length is 15 residues. CDR1 SQVTM and CDR2 ANQGSEA come from the germline V gene. This CDR3 reads CSARKSGGVNEKLFF. The CDR3, as DNA: TGCAGCGCTCGTAAATCTGGGGGGGTTAATGAAAAACTGTTTTTT.

The J gene is TRBJ1-3, the V gene TRBV10-1; no definite D call. The V gene's germline CDR1 is WNHNN and CDR2 SYGVQD (reference sequence). V dropped 10 bases and J dropped 0 bases, with 16 bases sitting between them. The CDR3 totals 15 residues. In nucleotides, the CDR3 is TGCGCCACCCCCCCTCCGAGCCGCTCTGGAAACACCATATATTTT. Translated, it gives CATPPPSRSGNTIYF.

This chain links TRBV7-2 with TRBJ1-1, with TRBD1 identical over 9 bases. In germline, CDR1 is SGHTA, CDR2 FQGNSA. V shed 3 bases, J shed 11 bases, and the junction held 16 bases outside the gene matches. This CDR3 is 16 amino acids long. Here the CDR3 DNA reads TGTGCCAGCAGCTTGGCATCAACAGGGGGCTTGTCGGTTGCTTTCTTT. Translating it yields CASSLASTGGLSVAFF.

This clone has a single count. The CDR3 is CASNGDRDHEQYF. The DNA for the CDR3 is TGTGCCTCCAATGGGGACAGGGACCACGAGCAGTACTTC. The chain joins TRBV6-1 to TRBJ2-7, with TRBD1 matching over 9 bases. This CDR3 contains 13 residues. CDR1 is MNHNS, CDR2 SASEGT, per germline. The V and J ends lost 11 bases and 5 bases, in that order; junction bases with no gene match: 10.

This clone was seen a single time. J is TRBJ1-6 and V is TRBV6-5, with 7 nucleotides matching TRBD1. This CDR3 is 12 amino acids long. Germline CDR1 reads MNHEY; CDR2 reads SVGAGI. V was pared by 9 bases and J by 10 bases, with 6 bases of the junction left unmatched. The CDR3 DNA sequence: TGTGCCAGTCGACAGGGAAGATCACCCCTCCACTTT. It yields the protein CASRQGRSPLHF.

This chain links TRBV19 with TRBJ2-4, with 7 bases matching TRBD1. Germline V CDR1 and CDR2: LNHDA, SQIVND (reference sequence). With V trimmed by 3 bases and J by 2 bases, 19 bases remained unmatched. The CDR3 has 20 amino acids. The CDR3 sequence: CASSIGALTGVKLSKNIQYF. CDR3 DNA sequence: TGTGCCAGTAGTATCGGGGCACTAACAGGGGTGAAGTTGTCCAAAAACATTCAGTACTTC.

The chain uses TRBV7-9 and TRBJ1-3; tentatively, D is TRBD1 (5 bases). Trimming pared 10 bases from V and 0 bases from J, leaving 16 bases between. The germline CDR1 and CDR2 sequences are SEHNR and FQNEAQ (reference sequence). CDR3 length: 15 residues. The DNA of the CDR3 is TGTGCCATCGAGGAGGGGTCAGGCTCTGGAAACACCATATATTTT. It yields the protein CAIEEGSGSGNTIYF.